The 29 T cell receptor beta chains in this list originate from one sample, sequenced in a study of PD-L1 blockade in urothelial cancer. Regarding time point: peripheral blood 6 weeks after treatment start. Profiling relied on immunoSEQ multiplex PCR, and the TCRdb table lists in-frame clones only, not all of them. Found here are 45,000 to 60,000 clones, 70% to 90% of them singletons; the top ten hold 2% to 2.5%. Sequences were derived from PBMCs, sampled around atezolizumab (anti-PD-L1) treatment. These receptors were obtained from a man aged 55 to 69 with urothelial cancer.

This clone was seen only a few times. The rearrangement uses TRBV10-3 and TRBJ1-6; 8 bases fit TRBD1. Trimming at V came to 10 bases and at J to 5 bases, leaving 4 bases not matched to a gene. This CDR3 comprises 13 residues. Germline CDR1 ENHRY, CDR2 SYGVKD. The chain's CDR3 is CANGQGNNSPLHF. CDR3 bases: TGTGCCAACGGACAGGGTAATAATTCACCCCTCCACTTT.

V gene TRBV5-1 combines with J gene TRBJ2-1, with 13 bases lining up with TRBD2. Germline V gene data show CDR1 as SGHRS and CDR2 as YFSETQ. CDR3 length: 16 amino acids. The ends lost 4 bases at V and 7 bases at J; junction bases unmatched: 8. CDR3 loop: CASSPRLAGGWNEQFF. DNA for the CDR3: TGCGCCAGCAGCCCCCGACTAGCGGGAGGTTGGAATGAGCAGTTCTTC.

This chain connects TRBV27 to TRBJ2-7; D possibly corresponds to TRBD2 (5 bases). The CDR3 covers 14 residues. V was clipped by 4 bases and J by 3 bases, with 13 bases between them. Germline-derived CDR1 and CDR2 are MNHEY and SMNVEV (reference sequence). The CDR3 DNA reads as TGTGCCAGCAGTTCTCTGGGTGAGGGCTACGAGCAGTACTTC. Amino acids: CASSSLGEGYEQYF.

V gene TRBV28 combines with J gene TRBJ1-5; 11 bases fit TRBD1. This CDR3 spans 15 amino acids. Trimming cost V 6 bases and J 5 bases; bases outside gene matches: 6. The V gene's germline CDR1 is MDHEN and CDR2 SYDVKM. This CDR3 reads CASRPGTGGYQPQHF. For the CDR3, the DNA is TGTGCCAGCAGGCCCGGGACAGGGGGTTATCAGCCCCAGCATTTT.

The gene calls are TRBV15 and TRBJ1-6; TRBD1 might be the D (6 bases). Germline loops: CDR1 LNHNV, CDR2 YYDKDF (reference sequence). V lost 0 bases, J lost 10 bases, and 13 bases lay in between. The CDR3 is made up of 15 amino acids. The CDR3 DNA follows: TGTGCCACCAGCAGAGATAACCAGGGGCGGTCACCCCTCCACTTT. Its protein product is CATSRDNQGRSPLHF.

The gene calls are TRBV7-9 and TRBJ1-1; TRBD1 matches 7 bases. CDR3 length equals 14 residues. The junction had 5 bases not matched to a gene; V was cut back by 3 bases and J by 4 bases. Germline CDR1 is SEHNR and CDR2 is FQNEAQ (reference sequence). The CDR3 loop reads CASSFVTGVTEAFF. The CDR3 DNA follows: TGTGCCAGCAGCTTCGTAACAGGGGTCACTGAAGCTTTCTTT.

This chain connects TRBV2 to TRBJ1-5, with TRBD1 as a possible D gene (5 bases). The CDR3 runs to 15 residues. Per germline, CDR1 SNHLY and CDR2 FYNNEI. Trimming left V 6 bases short and J 4 bases short, with 16 bases between. CDR3 sequence reads: CASRAGSIGNQPQHF. CDR3 DNA sequence: TGTGCCAGCAGGGCAGGGTCAATCGGGAATCAGCCCCAGCATTTT.

The chain couples TRBV2 to TRBJ1-6; a weak D match, TRBD1 (5 bases). The CDR3 extends over 13 amino acids. Germline loops: CDR1 SNHLY, CDR2 FYNNEI. V dropped 4 bases and J dropped 8 bases, with 9 bases sitting between them. The CDR3 here is CASSGRADSPLHF. The CDR3 bases are TGTGCCAGCAGTGGCAGGGCTGATTCACCCCTCCACTTT.

The chain carries TRBV7-6 and TRBJ2-6; D might be TRBD1 (6 bases). The V gene's germline CDR1 is SGHVS and CDR2 FNYEAQ. The CDR3 runs to 18 residues. V lost 1 base, J lost 4 bases, and 17 bases lay in between. The CDR3 protein is CASSLVAGTTSGANVLTF. The DNA of the CDR3 is TGTGCCAGCAGCTTAGTAGCAGGGACAACGTCAGGGGCCAACGTCCTGACTTTC.

The DNA of the CDR3 is TGCGCCAGCAGCCCCGGGGCAGGGGGAACAGCAACTAATGAAAAACTGTTTTTT. Translating it yields CASSPGAGGTATNEKLFF. The chain combines TRBV5-1 with TRBJ1-4; 7 nucleotides align to TRBD1. J lost 0 bases, V lost 4 bases, and 12 bases had no gene match. This CDR3 has 18 amino acids. The V gene's germline CDR1 is SGHRS and CDR2 YFSETQ.

V gene TRBV7-2 combines with J gene TRBJ2-3; the match to TRBD2 covers 11 bases. Germline CDR1 SGHTA, CDR2 FQGNSA. J lost 0 bases, V lost 1 base, and 3 bases had no gene match. This CDR3 comprises 17 residues. Here the CDR3 reads CASSLDRTSGSTDTQYF. CDR3 nucleotides: TGTGCCAGCAGCTTAGACCGGACTAGCGGGAGCACAGATACGCAGTATTTT.

This chain joins TRBV11-3 and TRBJ1-1, with TRBD1 as a possible D gene (5 bases). The CDR3 runs 14 residues. CDR1 is SGHNT, CDR2 YENEEA, per germline. V was cut by 2 bases and J by 0 bases, with 7 bases left in between. The CDR3 DNA sequence: TGTGCCAGCAGCTTACGGGGGATGAACACTGAAGCTTTCTTT. Residues: CASSLRGMNTEAFF.

The chain carries TRBV5-1 and TRBJ1-4; D ambiguous. The germline CDR1 and CDR2 sequences are SGHRS and YFSETQ. V gave up 4 bases and J gave up 5 bases, with 15 bases separating them. This CDR3 is built from 15 residues. CDR3 loop: CASSLRRSSNEKLFF. Written as DNA, the CDR3 is TGCGCCAGCAGCCTCAGGCGCAGCAGCAATGAAAAACTGTTTTTT.

The J gene is TRBJ2-7, the V gene TRBV7-2; TRBD1 matches at 7 bases. J was trimmed by 0 bases and V by 1 base; bases with no gene match: 3. Per germline, CDR1 SGHTA and CDR2 FQGNSA. The CDR3 covers 15 residues. In DNA, the CDR3 is TGTGCCAGCAGCTTAGACAGGGGCTACTCCTACGAGCAGTACTTC. This gives the protein CASSLDRGYSYEQYF.

The genes are TRBV7-2 and TRBJ2-2, with a tentative D call TRBD2 (5 bases). Trimming shortened V by 5 bases and J by 2 bases, and 12 bases separated the two germline ends. The CDR3 covers 15 residues. Germline V gene lookup returns CDR1 SGHTA and CDR2 FQGNSA. CDR3 loop: CASSPRAFNTGELFF. CDR3 coding DNA: TGTGCCAGCAGCCCGAGGGCTTTTAACACCGGGGAGCTGTTTTTT.

V usage is TRBV6-4 and J usage is TRBJ2-7; 12 nucleotides line up with TRBD2. The CDR3 consists of 16 residues. Germline CDR1 and CDR2: MRHNA and SNTAGT. V lost 7 bases to trimming and J lost 0 bases; unmatched junction nucleotides: 7. As DNA, the CDR3 is TGTGCCAGCAATGGACTAGCGGGACGGAGCTCCTACGAGCAGTACTTC. Its protein is CASNGLAGRSSYEQYF.

This sequence joins TRBV5-4 and TRBJ1-3; D perhaps matches TRBD1 (6 bases). Trimming cost V 4 bases and J 5 bases, with 16 bases left between them. The CDR3 loop spans 15 amino acids. Germline assignment: CDR1 SGHNT and CDR2 YYREEE (reference sequence). CDR3 sequence: CASSVSAGQRNTIYF. CDR3 DNA: TGTGCCAGCAGCGTAAGCGCCGGACAGCGAAACACCATATATTTT.

This chain connects TRBV4-1 to TRBJ1-2; D perhaps matches TRBD1 (5 bases). This CDR3 has 14 residues. Germline V gene sequence: CDR1 MGHRA, CDR2 YSYEKL. V dropped 2 bases and J dropped 6 bases, with 13 bases sitting between them. The CDR3 loop reads CASSQPLGGDGYTF. As DNA, the CDR3 is TGCGCCAGCAGCCAACCCCTGGGAGGGGATGGCTACACCTTC.

The V and J genes are TRBV18 and TRBJ1-4; D is unresolved. This CDR3 region has 13 residues. Deletions cut 3 bases from V and 8 bases from J, with 10 bases between. Looked up from germline, CDR1 is KGHSH and CDR2 is LQKENI. The CDR3 reads CASSPAEEEKLFF. CDR3 coding DNA: TGTGCCAGCTCACCTGCCGAAGAGGAAAAACTGTTTTTT.

This clone was found a few times. The CDR3 region is CASSLFGLAGAEQYF. CDR3 in DNA: TGTGCCAGCAGTTTATTCGGACTAGCGGGAGCGGAGCAGTACTTC. V and J are TRBV28 and TRBJ2-7; TRBD2 matches 13 bases. The CDR3 is 15 amino acids. J was trimmed by 7 bases and V by 1 base; bases with no gene match: 4. Germline assignment: CDR1 MDHEN and CDR2 SYDVKM.

A single count supports this clone. This chain joins TRBV5-1 and TRBJ1-2; 10 positions agree with TRBD1. Germline V CDR1 and CDR2: SGHRS, YFSETQ. V shed 2 bases, J shed 11 bases, and the junction held 18 bases outside the gene matches. The CDR3 loop spans 17 amino acids. The CDR3 nucleotides are TGCGCCAGCAGCTTTAACCCTTCCTTGACAGGGGGCGGTGTGTACACCTTC. Residues: CASSFNPSLTGGGVYTF.

The chain has TRBV28 and TRBJ2-5; 8 positions match TRBD2. J lost 1 base, V lost 6 bases, and 10 bases had no gene match. CDR1 and CDR2 from the germline V gene are MDHEN and SYDVKM. This CDR3 has 16 amino acids. The CDR3 nucleotides read TGTGCCAGCAGCTCTCCGGGACTAGAAGTCCAAGAGACCCAGTACTTC. It specifies CASSSPGLEVQETQYF. The full variable domain, rest sourced from reference TRBV28 and TRBJ2-5, is DVKVTQSSRYLVKRTGEKVFLECVQDMDHENMFWYRQDPGLGLRLIYFSYDVKMKEKGDIPEGYSVSREKKERFSLILESASTNQTSMYLCASSSPGLEVQETQYFGPGTRLLVL.

The chain is built from TRBV5-1 and TRBJ2-5, with D perhaps TRBD2 (7 bases). CDR1 SGHRS and CDR2 YFSETQ come from the germline V gene. V gave up 5 bases and J gave up 2 bases, with 19 bases separating them. The CDR3 spans 16 residues. As DNA, the CDR3 is TGCGCCAGCAGGCCACAAAGGGGGGGAGGACAAGAGACCCAGTACTTC. Amino acid sequence: CASRPQRGGGQETQYF.

The chain couples TRBV20-1 to TRBJ1-2, with D unresolved. The CDR3 sequence is 11 residues long. V was shortened by 0 bases and J by 5 bases, with 4 bases between the two germline ends. From germline, CDR1 is DFQATT and CDR2 SNEGSKA (reference sequence). CDR3 residues: CSARDSYGYTF. DNA for the CDR3: TGCAGTGCTAGAGACAGTTATGGCTACACCTTC.

The CDR3 DNA sequence: TGTGCCAGCAGCGGTGACAGGGACCCATGCAATCAGCCCCAGCATTTT. It codes for CASSGDRDPCNQPQHF. The chain couples TRBV21-1 to TRBJ1-5; the table's D gene call, TRBD1, was not cross checked with the DNA. TRBV21-1 counts as a pseudogene. This CDR3 spans 16 amino acids.

This clone was recorded only once. The gene calls are TRBV4-2 and TRBJ2-2; TRBD2 might be the D (5 bases). Germline-derived CDR1 and CDR2 are LGHNA and YNFKEQ. V was trimmed by 4 bases and J by 4 bases, leaving 10 bases between them. This CDR3 contains 14 residues. CDR3 nucleotides: TGTGCCAGCAGCCCAGCGGTTGGCACCGGGGAGCTGTTTTTT. This gives the protein CASSPAVGTGELFF.

The chain recombines TRBV7-2 with TRBJ1-4, with 11 bases matching TRBD1. This CDR3 has 14 residues. The trim removed 5 bases at V and 8 bases at J, leaving 4 bases unmatched. Germline CDR1 and CDR2: SGHTA and FQGNSA. The CDR3: CASSLDRGREKLFF. For the CDR3, the DNA is TGTGCCAGCAGCCTGGACAGGGGGCGAGAAAAACTGTTTTTT.

The chain carries TRBV7-9 and TRBJ2-5; 10 bases map to TRBD2. The CDR3 runs 11 residues. Germline trimming cut 10 bases from V and 11 bases from J; bases unmatched to any gene: 7. The germline V gene encodes CDR1 SEHNR and CDR2 FQNEAQ (reference sequence). This CDR3 reads CAITSGEAQYF. CDR3 sequence (DNA): TGTGCCATCACTAGCGGGGAGGCACAGTACTTC.

The J gene is TRBJ1-1, the V gene TRBV19; the D is unclear. Trimming shortened V by 9 bases and J by 1 base, and 15 bases separated the two germline ends. From germline, CDR1 is LNHDA and CDR2 SQIVND (reference sequence). The CDR3 runs 14 residues. The CDR3: CASFTGWGNTEAFF. The CDR3 DNA follows: TGTGCCAGCTTCACGGGGTGGGGGAACACTGAAGCTTTCTTT. The complete variable domain, with remaining parts taken from reference TRBV19 and TRBJ1-1, reads DGGITQSPKYLFRKEGQNVTLSCEQNLNHDAMYWYRQDPGQGLRLIYYSQIVNDFQKGDIAEGYSVSREKKESFPLTVTSAQKNPTAFYLCASFTGWGNTEAFFGQGTRLTVV.